Given below is one T cell receptor beta chain in context. The table came from immunoSEQ multiplex PCR; TCRdb's copy has only in-frame clones and leaves some out. The sample records 55,000 to 65,000 clones, around 86% being singletons. The data stem from a study of OX40 agonist ivuxolimab in advanced cancers. Looked up from germline, CDR1 is ENHRY and CDR2 is SYGVKD. CDR3 length: 15 amino acids. V lost 1 base, J lost 2 bases, and 11 bases lay in between. Samples were taken at baseline and on day 1 of cycles 4 and 7. The sample in question was CD4+ or CD8+ T cells sorted from blood, obtained in a trial of the OX40 agonist ivuxolimab. This clonotype originated in an adult with an advanced solid tumor such as melanoma, head and neck, liver or kidney cancer. The V call is TRBV10-3, the J call TRBJ2-5; no clear D gene. CDR3 in DNA: TGTGCCATCAGTGAGTTTAACCGGCGGCAAGAGACCCAGTACTTC. Translated, it gives CAISEFNRRQETQYF.